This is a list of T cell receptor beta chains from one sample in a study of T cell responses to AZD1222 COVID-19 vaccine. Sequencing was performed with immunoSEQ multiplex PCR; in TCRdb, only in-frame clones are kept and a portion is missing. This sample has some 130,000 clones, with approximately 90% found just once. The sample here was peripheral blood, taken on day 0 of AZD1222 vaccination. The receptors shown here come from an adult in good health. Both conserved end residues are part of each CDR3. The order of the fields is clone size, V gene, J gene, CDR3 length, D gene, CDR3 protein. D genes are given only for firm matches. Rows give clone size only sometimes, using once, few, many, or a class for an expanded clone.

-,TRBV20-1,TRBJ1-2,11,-,CSARNHYGYTF
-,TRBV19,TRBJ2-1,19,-,CASSISGMRGFWSYNEQFF
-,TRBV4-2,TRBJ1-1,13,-,CASSQGRKTEAFF
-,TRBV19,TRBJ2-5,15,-,CASSIGSAPQETQYF
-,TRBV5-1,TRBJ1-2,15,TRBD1,CASSSSGQGTLGYTF
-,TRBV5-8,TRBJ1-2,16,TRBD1,CASSVGQGNLNYGYTF
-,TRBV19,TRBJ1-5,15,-,CASIRQGDSNQPQHF
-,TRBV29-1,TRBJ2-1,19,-,CSVEGAAFLAHRRDNEQFF
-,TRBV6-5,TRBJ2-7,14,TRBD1,CASRGTGGLYEQYF
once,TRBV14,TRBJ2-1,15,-,CASSHGRGARNEQFF
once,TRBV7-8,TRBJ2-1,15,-,CASSSFDGLANEQFF
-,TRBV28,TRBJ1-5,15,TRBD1,CASRWDRGGNQPQHF
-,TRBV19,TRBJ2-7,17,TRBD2,CASSILFLGGSSYEQYF
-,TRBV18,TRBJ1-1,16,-,CASSPDLLGGFTEAFF
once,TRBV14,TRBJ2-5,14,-,CASSRDSDKETQYF
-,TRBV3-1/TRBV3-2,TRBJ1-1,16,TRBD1,CASSQGTGGVNTEAFF
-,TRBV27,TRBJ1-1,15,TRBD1,CASRLRTGRGTEAFF
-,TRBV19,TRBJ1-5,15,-,CASSIGQNSNQPQHF
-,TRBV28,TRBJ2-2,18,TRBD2,CASSLFAASGNRVGELFF
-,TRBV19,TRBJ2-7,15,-,CASSIRPGYSYEQYF
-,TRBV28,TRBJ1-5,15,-,CASTPSRGARGAQHF
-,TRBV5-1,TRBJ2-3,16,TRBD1,CASGGTGGFGTDTQYF
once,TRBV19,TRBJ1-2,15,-,CASSPVLRGVYGYTF
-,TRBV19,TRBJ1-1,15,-,CASSIVASPNTEAFF
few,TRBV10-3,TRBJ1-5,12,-,CAISESNQPQHF
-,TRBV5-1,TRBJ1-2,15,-,CASSLAFTANYGYTF
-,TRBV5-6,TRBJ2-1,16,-,CASSLVVGPSYNEQFF
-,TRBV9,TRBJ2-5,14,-,CASSAGVGPETQYF
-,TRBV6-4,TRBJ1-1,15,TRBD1,CASSDTHDRATEAFF
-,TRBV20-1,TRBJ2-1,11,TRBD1,CSATQGNEQFF
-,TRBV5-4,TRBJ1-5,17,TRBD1,CASSSYPGTGDGAAQHF
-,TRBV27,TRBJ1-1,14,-,CASSLIDRNTEAFF
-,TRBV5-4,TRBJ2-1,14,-,CASSPGTSYNEQFF
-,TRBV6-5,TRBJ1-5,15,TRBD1,CASSYRTGANQPQHF
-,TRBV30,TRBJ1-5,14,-,CAWSNSRGNQPQHF
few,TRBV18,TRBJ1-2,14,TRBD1,CASSPPGQGNGYTF
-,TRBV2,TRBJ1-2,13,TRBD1,CASSFRQGNGYTF
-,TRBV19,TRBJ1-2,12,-,CASIGRFYGYTF
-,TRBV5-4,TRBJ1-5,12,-,CASSLENQPQHF
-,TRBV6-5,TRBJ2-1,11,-,CASSNFYEQFF
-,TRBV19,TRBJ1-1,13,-,CASSFGLSTEAFF
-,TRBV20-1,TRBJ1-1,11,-,CSALLNTEAFF
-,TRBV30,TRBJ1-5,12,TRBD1,CAWGTDNQPQHF
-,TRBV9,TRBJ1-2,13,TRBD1,CASSPWDSIGYTF
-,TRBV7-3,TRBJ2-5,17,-,CASSLLGPPSPKETQYF
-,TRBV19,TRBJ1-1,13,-,CASTAMGNTEAFF
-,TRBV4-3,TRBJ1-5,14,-,CASSQATGGRPQHF
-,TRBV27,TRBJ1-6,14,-,CASSTGAYNSPLHF
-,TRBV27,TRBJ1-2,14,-,CASSHQQGGLGYTF
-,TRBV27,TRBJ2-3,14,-,CASSPGPITDTQYF
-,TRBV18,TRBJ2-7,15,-,CASSPTGTQDYEQYF
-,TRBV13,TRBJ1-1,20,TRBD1,CASSFPDKTGQGWGNTEAFF
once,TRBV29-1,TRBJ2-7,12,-,CSVGGAVYEQYF
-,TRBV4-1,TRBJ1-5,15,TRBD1,CASSQGDRVEQPQHF
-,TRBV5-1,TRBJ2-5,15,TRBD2,CASSFQAGVKETQYF
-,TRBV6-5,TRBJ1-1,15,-,CASRDRTAPNTEAFF
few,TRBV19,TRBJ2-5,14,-,CASSIRGLPETQYF
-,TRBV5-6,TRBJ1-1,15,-,CASSSPRVTNTEAFF
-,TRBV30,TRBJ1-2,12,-,CAWSLVGGGYTF